This TCR beta chain was documented in a study of human T cells and chemical hapten exposure. Study background: TCR yields differed between samples (mainly from small differences in pooled library volume).

This clonotype was counted at least ten times. V lost 1 base and J 5 bases, leaving 12 bases between the germline ends. The CDR3 runs to 14 residues. Germline values: CDR1 SGHRS, CDR2 YFSETQ. Unseparated into fractions, whole blood served as the source from which total RNA was extracted. Via MiXCR, TCRdb re-called the 5' RACE reads, giving one row per CDR3 protein. Found here are approximately 81,000 distinct CDR3 sequences, about 8% of them singletons; the top ten hold about 2.1%. The receptor was isolated from a male donor in good health. The chain joins TRBV5-1 to TRBJ2-5, with D unresolved. DNA of the CDR3: TGCGCCAGCAGCTTGAACCCCCTGGGGGAGACCCAGTACTTC. Translating it yields CASSLNPLGETQYF.